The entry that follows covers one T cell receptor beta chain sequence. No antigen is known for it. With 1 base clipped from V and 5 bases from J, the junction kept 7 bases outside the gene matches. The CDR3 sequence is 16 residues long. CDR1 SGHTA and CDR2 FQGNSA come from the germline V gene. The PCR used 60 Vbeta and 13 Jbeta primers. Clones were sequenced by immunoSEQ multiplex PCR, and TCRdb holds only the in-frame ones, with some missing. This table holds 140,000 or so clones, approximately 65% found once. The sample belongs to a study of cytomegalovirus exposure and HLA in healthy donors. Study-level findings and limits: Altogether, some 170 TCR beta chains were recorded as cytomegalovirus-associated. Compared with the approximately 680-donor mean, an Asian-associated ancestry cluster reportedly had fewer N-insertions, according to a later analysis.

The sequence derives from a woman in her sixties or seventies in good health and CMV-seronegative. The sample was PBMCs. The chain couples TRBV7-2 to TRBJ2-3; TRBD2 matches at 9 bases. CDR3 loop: CASSLGGGGVIDTQYF. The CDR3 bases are TGTGCCAGCAGCTTAGGGGGCGGGGGGGTTATAGATACGCAGTATTTT.